Reported below is one T cell receptor beta chain. This record comes from a study of control samples from healthy donors and cancer patients. CDR1 is SQVTM and CDR2 is ANQGSEA in the germline V gene. J lost 5 bases, V lost 3 bases, and 5 bases had no gene match. There are 13 residues in the CDR3. Sequencing used immunoSEQ multiplex PCR; TCRdb keeps in-frame clones, though not all of them. The table records roughly 100,000 clones, around 88% of them present only once. The V call is TRBV29-1, the J call TRBJ2-7; 9 bases are shared with TRBD1. Sequenced input: PBMCs. This TCR was recovered from a man in his fifties or sixties with lung cancer. CDR3 region: CSVDPGTGHEQYF. In DNA, the CDR3 is TGCAGCGTTGATCCCGGGACAGGGCACGAGCAGTACTTC.